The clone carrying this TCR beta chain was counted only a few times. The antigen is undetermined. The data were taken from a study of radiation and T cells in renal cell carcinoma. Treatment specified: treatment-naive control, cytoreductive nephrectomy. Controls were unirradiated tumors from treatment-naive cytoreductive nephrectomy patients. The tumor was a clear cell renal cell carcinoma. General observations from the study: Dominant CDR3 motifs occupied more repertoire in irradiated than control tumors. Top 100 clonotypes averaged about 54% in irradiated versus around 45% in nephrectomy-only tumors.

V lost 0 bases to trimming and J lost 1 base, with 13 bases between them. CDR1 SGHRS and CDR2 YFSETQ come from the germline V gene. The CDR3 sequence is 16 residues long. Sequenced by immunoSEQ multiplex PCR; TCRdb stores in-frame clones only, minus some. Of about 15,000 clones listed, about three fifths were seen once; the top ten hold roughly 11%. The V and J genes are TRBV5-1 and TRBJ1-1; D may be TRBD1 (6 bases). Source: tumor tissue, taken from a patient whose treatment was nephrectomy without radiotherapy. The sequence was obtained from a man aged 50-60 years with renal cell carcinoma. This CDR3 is CASSLGQAVPNTEAFF. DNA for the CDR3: TGCGCCAGCAGCTTGGGACAGGCTGTCCCGAACACTGAAGCTTTCTTT.